Listed below are T cell receptor beta chains from one sample, sequenced in a study of metastatic and nonmetastatic thyroid tumors. From the PCR reads, TCRdb re-called clones with MiXCR. The sample gives 89,000 or so clones, less than 10% of which show up once; roughly 10% is in the top ten. The sequencing sample was made of blood. Receptor source: a female donor with papillary thyroid cancer or a benign thyroid nodule (not recorded which). Some clones in this sample may be carry-over from other donors' samples. The CDR3 runs from the conserved cysteine through the conserved F or W. A D gene is named only where the DNA matches it firmly. For some rows the clone size is stated as once, few or many, or as a class when expanded; others skip it.

V gene,clone size,J gene,D gene,CDR3 DNA,CDR3 protein
TRBV20-1,few,TRBJ2-7,TRBD1,TGCAGTGGCTCTAGGACAGGCTCCTACGAGCAGTACTTC,CSGSRTGSYEQYF
TRBV7-2,few,TRBJ1-2,-,TGTGCCAGCAGCTTAGGACCAGGTCTCTATGGCTACACCTTC,CASSLGPGLYGYTF
TRBV3-1,many,TRBJ2-1,-,TGTGCCAGCAGCCGGACCTCCTACAATGAGCAGTTCTTC,CASSRTSYNEQFF
TRBV14,few,TRBJ2-4,-,TGTGCCAGCAGCCAAGTAGGGGTAGCCAAAAACATTCAGTACTTC,CASSQVGVAKNIQYF
TRBV6-5,many,TRBJ1-2,TRBD1,TGTGCCAGCAGTTACGGACAGGGGGGCTATGGCTACACCTTC,CASSYGQGGYGYTF
TRBV6-1,few,TRBJ1-5,-,TGTGCCAGCAGGACAGGTGATCAGCCCCAGCATTTT,CASRTGDQPQHF
TRBV12-3/TRBV12-4,many,TRBJ2-4,TRBD1,TGTGCCAGCGGTTTAGCGCACAGGGGTGCCAAAAACATTCAGTACTTC,CASGLAHRGAKNIQYF
TRBV7-2,many,TRBJ1-4,TRBD1,TGTGCCAGCAGCAACCGACAGGGCCCTAATGAAAAACTGTTTTTT,CASSNRQGPNEKLFF
TRBV19,many,TRBJ1-2,-,TGTGCCAGTACCCCCACGGGCAGTGTCTATGGCTACACCTTC,CASTPTGSVYGYTF
TRBV6-5,many,TRBJ2-3,TRBD2,TGTGCCAGCGCGGGACTAGCGGGGGGAGGTAACACAGATACGCAGTATTTT,CASAGLAGGGNTDTQYF
TRBV28,many,TRBJ1-1,-,TGTGCCAGCAGTTTATCCAGGGAACAGGCTTTCTTT,CASSLSREQAFF
TRBV2,many,TRBJ1-2,TRBD1,TGTGCCAGCGCTGAGGTCCGCAGGGGGTATGGCTACACCTTC,CASAEVRRGYGYTF
TRBV6-1,-,TRBJ2-5,-,TGTGCCAGCAGTCCATTAACTGAGACCCAGTACTTC,CASSPLTETQYF
TRBV5-4,many,TRBJ2-2,TRBD2,TGTGCCAGCCAACCTAGCGGGGGGAACACCGGGGAGCTGTTTTTT,CASQPSGGNTGELFF
TRBV6-1,many,TRBJ2-1,-,TGTGCCAGCAGTGATAAACAGGGGGGAGGGGATGAGCAGTTCTTC,CASSDKQGGGDEQFF
TRBV20-1,many,TRBJ1-2,-,TGCAGTGCTAGTGTGGGGGACTATGGCTACACCTTC,CSASVGDYGYTF
TRBV20-1,many,TRBJ1-1,-,TGCAGTGCTAGAGGTAGGGGTGAAACTGAAGCTTTCTTT,CSARGRGETEAFF
TRBV6-1,many,TRBJ1-2,TRBD1,TGTGCCAGCAGTCAACTTATTCGGACAGGCGCTAACTATGGCTACACCTTC,CASSQLIRTGANYGYTF
TRBV20-1,many,TRBJ2-5,-,TGCAGTGCTAGAACCCTCGGGGAGATAATGACCCAGTACTTC,CSARTLGEIMTQYF
TRBV6-1,many,TRBJ2-7,-,TGTGCCAGCAGCCTCGACCCGTCAAACTCCTACGAGCAGTACTTC,CASSLDPSNSYEQYF
TRBV10-1,few,TRBJ2-1,-,TGCGCCAGCAGTGAGGGGAGCAGCTCCTACAATGAGCAGTTCTTC,CASSEGSSSYNEQFF
TRBV6-1,many,TRBJ2-7,-,TGTGCCAGCAGTCCCCTCGGAGGGGCGGAGCAGTACTTC,CASSPLGGAEQYF
TRBV2,-,TRBJ2-3,TRBD2,TGTGCCAGCAGCCGACTAGCGGGGGCCACAGATACGCAGTATTTT,CASSRLAGATDTQYF
TRBV7-3,many,TRBJ2-7,TRBD2,TGTGCCAGCAGCTTACGACTAGCGGACAAAATGTACTTC,CASSLRLADKMYF
TRBV6-1,many,TRBJ2-7,TRBD1,TGTGCCAGCAGTGAGTCCTTTGGACAGGGCTTTGGCGAGCAGTACTTC,CASSESFGQGFGEQYF
TRBV2,-,TRBJ1-1,-,TGTGCCAGCAGCCCCCCCAATGCGAACACTGAAGCTTTCTTT,CASSPPNANTEAFF
TRBV18,many,TRBJ1-2,TRBD1,TGTGCCAGCTCACCGGACAGGGCCTATGGCTACACCTTC,CASSPDRAYGYTF
TRBV4-2,many,TRBJ1-1,-,TGTGCCAGCAGCCGCAGCGGGGGGCAGATGAACACTGAAGCTTTCTTT,CASSRSGGQMNTEAFF
TRBV3-1,few,TRBJ1-4,TRBD1,TGTGCCAGCAGCCCAGGACAGGGGGCGGCAAAACTGTTTTTT,CASSPGQGAAKLFF
TRBV7-6,many,TRBJ2-1,-,TGTGCCAGCAGCTCGGCCCCAGGTTCGTTGGATGAGCAGTTCTTC,CASSSAPGSLDEQFF
TRBV9,many,TRBJ2-7,TRBD1,TGTGCCAGCAGCGTAGTACCCGGACAGGGGGCCGAGCAGTACTTC,CASSVVPGQGAEQYF
TRBV27,few,TRBJ2-7,-,TGTGCCAGCAGTTTCCGGGGTAAATACGAGCAGTACTTC,CASSFRGKYEQYF
TRBV6-4,many,TRBJ2-1,TRBD2,TGTGCCAGCAGTGACTCAACTAGCGGGGGTCACAATGAGCAGTTCTTC,CASSDSTSGGHNEQFF
TRBV25-1,many,TRBJ1-3,-,TGTGCCAGCAGTGAATTCAGGGCGACTGGAAACACCATATATTTT,CASSEFRATGNTIYF
TRBV6-5,-,TRBJ2-4,-,TGTGCCAGCAGTTTACAGCTAGCCAAAAACATTCAGTACTTC,CASSLQLAKNIQYF
TRBV30,many,TRBJ2-7,TRBD1,TGTGCCTGGAGGGACAGGGCGGACTACGAGCAGTACTTC,CAWRDRADYEQYF
TRBV27,many,TRBJ1-5,TRBD1,TGTGCCAGCAAAAAAGGGACAGACCGGAATCAGCCCCAGCATTTT,CASKKGTDRNQPQHF
TRBV12-5,many,TRBJ1-2,-,TGTGCTAGTGGCCGCTATGGAAACTATGGCTACACCTTC,CASGRYGNYGYTF
TRBV4-1,many,TRBJ2-3,-,TGCGCCAGCAGCCAAGAAGCTCGGTCTGGCACAGATACGCAGTATTTT,CASSQEARSGTDTQYF
TRBV20-1,many,TRBJ1-1,-,TGCAGTGCCAGGGGCCAGCTGATTGAAGCTTTCTTT,CSARGQLIEAFF
TRBV6-6,many,TRBJ2-1,TRBD2,TGTGCCAGCAGTTCCCTTACTAGCGGGGGGAACGGGGAGCAGTTCTTC,CASSSLTSGGNGEQFF
TRBV5-5,many,TRBJ2-7,-,TGTGCCAGCAGCTTGGGAATTGGGACCTCCTACGAGCAGTACTTC,CASSLGIGTSYEQYF
TRBV19,-,TRBJ1-1,-,TGTGCCAGTAGTATTAGGCAGAACACTGGAGCTTTCTTT,CASSIRQNTGAFF
TRBV7-4,-,TRBJ2-2,-,TGTGCCAGCAGCCTATGGGTGTGGAACACCGGGGAGCTGTTTTTT,CASSLWVWNTGELFF
TRBV28,many,TRBJ2-3,-,TGTGCCAGCAGCCTTGTGGGGGGGGCAAGCGCAGATACGCAGTATTTT,CASSLVGGASADTQYF
TRBV28,-,TRBJ2-7,TRBD2,TGTGCCAGCAGTACTCCTGATTGGGCTGCGGGGGGCGCCTACGAGCAGTACTTC,CASSTPDWAAGGAYEQYF
TRBV5-4,many,TRBJ1-2,-,TGTGCCAGCAGCCCGGGGCAAGCCCAGGGCTACACCTTC,CASSPGQAQGYTF
TRBV5-1,few,TRBJ2-3,-,TGCGCCAGCAGCTTGCTGCGGGCCGGAGATACGCAGTATTTT,CASSLLRAGDTQYF
TRBV4-1,-,TRBJ2-7,TRBD2,TGCGCCAGCAGCCAAGCCCCGGGAGGGGGGACCTACGAGCAGTACTTC,CASSQAPGGGTYEQYF
TRBV11-3,many,TRBJ1-1,-,TGTGCCAGCAGCTTAGTAGCCGGGGTGAACACTGAAGCTTTCTTT,CASSLVAGVNTEAFF